A selection of T cell receptor beta chains follows, all from one sample in a study of blood T cell repertoires in COVID-19. The assay was immunoSEQ multiplex PCR, and TCRdb's table has in-frame clones only and misses some. Of roughly 140,000 clones in the sample, roughly 80% were seen once. The sequenced material came from peripheral blood. All receptors derive from a middle-aged woman with active or convalescent COVID-19. Each CDR3 is given without its conserved first and last residue. Fields, in order: V gene, CDR3 protein.

>TRBV7-9
ASSYGQGDGYT
>TRBV28
ASFLPPYGYT
>TRBV30
AWMDQGGTEAF
>TRBV5-6
ASSSSREGRF
>TRBV27
ASSGWGGDTEAF
>TRBV19
ASTDTLSYEQY
>TRBV18
ASSPRSGEGYT
>TRBV7-6
ASGLSGGRGQF
>TRBV7-2
ASSLAVSGTHSYEQY
>TRBV10-1
ASSEAWNQPQH
>TRBV19
ASSIKGDSNQPQH
>TRBV7-5
ARSVPRECGEKLF
>TRBV28
ASSLPGAQSYGYT
>TRBV27
ASSSFATSGKSPSEQY
>TRBV7-9
ASSLGAGGKSGANVLT
>TRBV21-1
ASSNGTGDPDTQY
>TRBV5-4
ASSWEREMNTEAF
>TRBV6-5
ASSQDRGGNSPLH
>TRBV30
AWIGVRPDGEKGPGQNNSPLH
>TRBV28
ASTLPGTGKETQY